This record concerns one T cell receptor beta chain sequence. The CDR3 is 13 residues long. The V end lost 3 bases, the J end lost 4 bases, and 13 bases lay between the germline ends. The germline CDR1 and CDR2 sequences are DFQATT and SNEGSKA (reference sequence). The time point denotes: newly diagnosed GD, antithyroid drugs for less than 3 months. PBMC-derived RNA was used for the TCR library. This specimen belongs to a study of regulatory T cells in long-lasting Graves disease. Construction of TCR beta libraries relied on iRepertoire HTBI primers and on Arm-PCR targeting CDR3 regions. MiXCR, run by TCRdb on the multiplex PCR reads, gives a single entry per CDR3 protein. Of around 500,000 distinct CDR3 sequences in the sample, 12% were seen once. The same specimen was also included in a second study, on T cells in Graves' hyperthyroidism and ophthalmopathy.

The clonotype was recovered from a woman in her twenties or thirties with Graves disease. The V gene is TRBV20-1, the J gene TRBJ2-7; D perhaps matches TRBD1 (5 bases). Material: peripheral blood mononuclear cells (PBMCs), obtained at new diagnosis, from a patient treated with antithyroid drugs. DNA for the CDR3: TGCAGTGCTAGTCGTCAGGCAGGGTACGAGCAGTACTTC. Translated, it gives CSASRQAGYEQYF.